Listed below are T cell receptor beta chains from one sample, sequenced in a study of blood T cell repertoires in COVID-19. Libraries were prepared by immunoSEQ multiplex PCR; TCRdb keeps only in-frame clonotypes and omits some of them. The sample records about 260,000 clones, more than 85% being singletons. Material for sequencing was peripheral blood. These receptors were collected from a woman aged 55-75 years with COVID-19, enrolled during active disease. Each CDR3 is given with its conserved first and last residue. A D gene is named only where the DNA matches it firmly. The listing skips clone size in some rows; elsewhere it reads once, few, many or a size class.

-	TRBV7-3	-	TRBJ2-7	CASSLLSGPYEQYF	TGTGCCAGCAGCTTATTAAGCGGGCCCTACGAGCAGTACTTC
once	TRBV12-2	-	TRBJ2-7	CASRCPGREGFEQYF	TGTGCAAGTCGCTGTCCCGGCAGGGAAGGATTCGAGCAGTACTTC
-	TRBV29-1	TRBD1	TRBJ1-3	CSVGTGSGNTIYF	TGCAGCGTTGGGACAGGGAGTGGAAACACCATATATTTT
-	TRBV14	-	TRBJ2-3	CASSQDPPGRGLSESPGTQYF	TGTGCCAGCAGCCAAGATCCCCCTGGCAGGGGCCTAAGCGAATCACCAGGTACGCAGTATTTT
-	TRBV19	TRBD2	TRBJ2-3	CASSQAWGGSTDTQYF	TGTGCCAGTAGTCAGGCGTGGGGGGGGTCTACAGATACGCAGTATTTT
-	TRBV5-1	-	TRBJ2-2	CASSLAAGAGTGELFF	TGCGCCAGCAGCTTGGCCGCAGGGGCTGGGACCGGGGAGCTGTTTTTT
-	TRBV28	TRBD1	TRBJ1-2	CASSLYRDRGSYGYTF	TGTGCCAGCAGTCTTTACCGGGACAGGGGGTCCTATGGCTACACCTTC
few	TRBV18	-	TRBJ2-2	CASSRGGNTGELFF	TGTGCCAGCTCACGAGGGGGGAACACCGGGGAGCTGTTTTTT
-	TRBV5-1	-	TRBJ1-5	CASKGGGGEGNQPQHF	TGCGCCAGCAAGGGAGGCGGGGGTGAGGGCAATCAGCCCCAGCATTTT
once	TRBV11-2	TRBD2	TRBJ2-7	CASSLALSGGLYEQYF	TGTGCCAGCAGCTTAGCCCTTAGCGGGGGGCTCTACGAGCAGTACTTC
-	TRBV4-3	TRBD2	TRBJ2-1	CASSQGTSGTYNEQFF	TGCGCCAGCAGCCAAGGGACTAGCGGGACTTACAATGAGCAGTTCTTC
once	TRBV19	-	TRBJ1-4	CASSIAGTNEKLFF	TGTGCCAGTAGTATAGCAGGAACTAATGAAAAACTGTTTTTT
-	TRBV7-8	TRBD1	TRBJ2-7	CASSPDRATYEQYF	TGTGCCAGCAGCCCCGACAGGGCTACCTACGAGCAGTACTTC
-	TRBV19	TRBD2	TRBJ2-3	CASTGRGGTDTQYF	TGTGCCAGTACCGGGAGGGGAGGCACAGATACGCAGTATTTT
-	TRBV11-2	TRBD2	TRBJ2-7	CASSWTSGALYEQYF	TGTGCCAGCAGCTGGACTAGCGGAGCACTCTACGAGCAGTACTTC
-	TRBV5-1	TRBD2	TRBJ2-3	CASATGTRTDTQYF	TGCGCCAGCGCTACCGGGACTAGGACAGATACGCAGTATTTT
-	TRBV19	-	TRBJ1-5	CASSIRGQPQHF	TGTGCCAGTAGTATTAGGGGGCAGCCCCAGCATTTT
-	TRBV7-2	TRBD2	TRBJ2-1	CASSFGLAGVLVYNEQFF	TGTGCCAGCAGCTTTGGACTAGCGGGAGTTCTTGTATACAATGAGCAGTTCTTC
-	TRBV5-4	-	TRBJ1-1	CASSLTGSSGAFF	TGTGCCAGCAGCTTGACTGGTTCGTCAGGAGCTTTCTTT
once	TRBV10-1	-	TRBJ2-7	CASSATGPSYEQYF	TGCGCCAGCAGTGCAACAGGGCCTTCCTACGAGCAGTACTTC
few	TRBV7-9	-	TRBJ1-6	CASSLAAGNNSPLHF	TGTGCCAGCAGCTTAGCGGCCGGGAATAATTCACCCCTCCACTTT
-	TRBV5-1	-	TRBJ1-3	CASSPSSSGNTIYF	TGCGCCAGCAGTCCCTCGAGCTCTGGAAACACCATATATTTT
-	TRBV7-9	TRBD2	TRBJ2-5	CASSLGSSGKQETQYF	TGTGCCAGCAGCTTAGGTTCTAGCGGGAAACAAGAGACCCAGTACTTC
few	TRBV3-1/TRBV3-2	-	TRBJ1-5	CASSQYSGLRQPQHF	TGTGCCAGCAGCCAATACTCGGGACTTCGGCAGCCCCAGCATTTT
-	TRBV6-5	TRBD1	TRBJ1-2	CASSYSTGRGRGGYTF	TGTGCCAGCAGTTACTCGACGGGCAGGGGGCGAGGTGGCTACACCTTC